The source of this TCR beta chain is a study of T-cell reconstitution after alpha-beta-depleted transplantation in children. This clonotype was counted a few times. The CDR3 totals 16 residues. V gave up 0 bases and J gave up 6 bases, with 15 bases separating them. Looked up from germline, CDR1 is KGHSH and CDR2 is LQKENI. Using unique molecular identifiers, the investigators prepared the TCRbeta library. TCRdb re-called the PCR reads through MiXCR, storing one row per CDR3 protein. The sample carries 250,000 to 300,000 distinct CDR3 sequences, nearly 10% recorded once. This sample comprised PBMCs from the stem cell graft donor, obtained from the stem cell graft. The sequence was obtained from a human donor who donated a stem cell graft to a child with SCID. J is TRBJ2-1 and V is TRBV18, with D possibly being TRBD2 (6 bases). CDR3 in amino acids: CASSPPSTVGGNEQFF. CDR3 in DNA: TGTGCCAGCTCACCACCGTCGACGGTGGGAGGCAATGAGCAGTTCTTC.